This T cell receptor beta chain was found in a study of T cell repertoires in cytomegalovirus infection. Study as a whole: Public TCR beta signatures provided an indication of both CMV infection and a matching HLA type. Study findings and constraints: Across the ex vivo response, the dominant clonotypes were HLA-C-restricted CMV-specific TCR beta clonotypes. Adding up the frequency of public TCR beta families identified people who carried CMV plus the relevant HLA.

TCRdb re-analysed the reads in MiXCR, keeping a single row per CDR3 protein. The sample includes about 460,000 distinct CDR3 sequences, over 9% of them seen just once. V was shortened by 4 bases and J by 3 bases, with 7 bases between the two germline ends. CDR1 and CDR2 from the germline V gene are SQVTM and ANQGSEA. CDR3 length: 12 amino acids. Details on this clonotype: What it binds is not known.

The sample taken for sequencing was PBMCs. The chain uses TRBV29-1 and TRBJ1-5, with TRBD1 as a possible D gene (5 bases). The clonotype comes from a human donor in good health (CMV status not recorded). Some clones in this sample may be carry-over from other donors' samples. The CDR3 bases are TGCAGCGTTGGCAGGGACAATCAGCCCCAGCATTTT. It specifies CSVGRDNQPQHF.